This TCR beta chain was sequenced during a study of siplizumab effects on memory and regulatory T cells. Broader study findings: Only a minor fraction of alloreactive clones mapped to unstimulated subsets. Naive T cell populations appeared to exhibit greater diversity than memory cells and appeared to be major alloresponse contributors.

The method was immunoSEQ multiplex PCR; TCRdb's version includes in-frame clones alone and lacks a portion of them. The sample contains some 100,000 clones, around 97% of which appear only once. Germline V gene lookup returns CDR1 KGHSH and CDR2 LQKENI. V lost 0 bases, J lost 0 bases, and 9 bases lay in between. The CDR3 covers 16 residues. Unstimulated naive, memory, effector memory and TEMRA subsets were also sequenced, drawn from a few donor pairs. Regarding this clone: Antigen specificity is unknown.

This TCR was recovered from a human donor in good health. Sequencing was done on a sample of naive CD4+ T cells sorted from blood. The V and J genes are TRBV18 and TRBJ2-1; TRBD2 might be the D (5 bases). CDR3 in amino acids: CASSPPRVSSYNEQFF. The CDR3 region has the DNA TGTGCCAGCTCACCACCGCGGGTAAGCTCCTACAATGAGCAGTTCTTC.